This TCR beta chain stems from a study of T cell responses to AZD1222 COVID-19 vaccine. General study results and limits: Repertoires were obtained solely post-peak T cell response. Seropositivity was recorded at baseline in only a handful of AZD1222 recipients.

The CDR3 has 14 amino acids. Trimming cost V 0 bases and J 1 base; bases outside gene matches: 0. Looked up from germline, CDR1 is SGHRS and CDR2 is YFSETQ. A remark on this clone: Its antigen is currently unknown. The same CDR3 is also encoded by other DNA sequences in this sample.

Clones were read by immunoSEQ multiplex PCR, and TCRdb kept only the in-frame ones, dropping some. The data hold 140,000 to 150,000 clones, with 75% to 95% observed a single time. The clonotype was recovered from an adult in good health. The sequenced sample was peripheral blood, obtained on day 0 of MenACWY control vaccination. The chain carries TRBV5-1 and TRBJ1-2, with 7 bases aligning to TRBD1. CDR3 in DNA: TGCGCCAGCAGCTTGGGACAGGGTAACTATGGCTACACCTTC. Its translation: CASSLGQGNYGYTF.